This T cell receptor (beta chain) was observed in a study of cytomegalovirus exposure and HLA in healthy donors. The study ran its PCR with 60 Vbeta and 13 Jbeta primers. Method: immunoSEQ multiplex PCR; TCRdb's copy keeps in-frame clones and lacks some. The profile shows fewer than 200,000 clones, 70% to 80% of them singletons. This CDR3 has 15 residues. The V gene's germline CDR1 is SNHLY and CDR2 FYNNEI. V was clipped by 6 bases and J by 6 bases, with 21 bases between them. Comments on this clone: Its antigen is currently unknown.

Study-level points and caveats: As a later analysis revealed, most CMV-associated TCR beta chains appeared HLA-restricted.

This chain links TRBV2 with TRBJ2-7, with D possibly TRBD2 on 6 matching bases. The receptor was derived from a man aged 35 to 55 in good health and CMV-seronegative. The sequencing sample was made of PBMCs. This CDR3 is CASRRARALGGEQYF. The DNA for the CDR3 is TGTGCCAGCAGGCGCGCCAGGGCGTTGGGGGGCGAGCAGTACTTC.